The clone carrying this T cell receptor (beta chain) was observed a few times. Original handling: It was from reference gene primer amplification that nucleated cell counts were estimated. Libraries were prepared by immunoSEQ multiplex PCR; TCRdb keeps only in-frame clonotypes and omits some of them. The DNA gave D and trimming, while V, J and clone size come from that table. The sample yields hundreds of thousands of clones, roughly nine tenths seen once. This specimen belongs to a study of blood T cell repertoires in COVID-19. Overall study context: There were acute and convalescent COVID-19 samples, and they came from the United States, Italy and Spain.

This CDR3 contains 15 residues. V was pared by 7 bases and J by 6 bases, with 16 bases between. Germline V gene data show CDR1 as LNHDA and CDR2 as SQIVND (reference sequence). The J gene is TRBJ2-6, the V gene TRBV19; D is ambiguous. Sequencing was done on a sample of PBMCs or T cells enriched from blood (not recorded which). The source is a woman between 18 and 29 years old who had recovered from COVID-19. The CDR3 nucleotides read TGTGCCAGTACCTCCGCGCTCAGACAGGCCAACGTCCTGACTTTC. Its protein is CASTSALRQANVLTF.